This entry features one T cell receptor (beta chain) sequence. These data are taken from a study of shared clonotypes between healthy human individuals. V lost 7 bases, J lost 1 base, and 11 bases lay in between. The CDR3 is 15 residues long. Germline values: CDR1 MNHEY, CDR2 SMNVEV (reference sequence). Deep-level running was used for the assay. Original methodology: For the immunoSEQ data, sequences were junction-only without quality scores, so filtering differed. Libraries were prepared by immunoSEQ multiplex PCR; TCRdb keeps only in-frame clonotypes and omits some of them. From that table come the V and J calls and clone size; the DNA was used to work out D and trimming. The sample includes approximately 1.5 million clones, 95% to 99% seen only once; the top ten take roughly 0.4%.

The TCR sequence derives from a man younger than 45 in good health. The rearrangement uses TRBV27 and TRBJ2-6; D not resolved. Sequencing used naive CD4+ T cells sorted from blood. As to subset: CD45RA+ positively selected. The CDR3 coding sequence is TGTGCCAGCACCCCCCGGGTTTCTGGGGCCAACGTCCTGACTTTC. It specifies CASTPRVSGANVLTF.